The rows below give T cell receptor beta chains drawn from one sample of a study of molecular identifiers for immune sequencing clone quantification. MiXCR, applied by TCRdb to the PCR reads, yields one record per CDR3 protein. This sample has tens of thousands of distinct CDR3 sequences; 15% to 20% occur once, and the top ten carry roughly 1.5%. Sample: naive CD8+ T cells from blood, with Jurkat cell RNA spiked in. The receptors come from a human donor in good health. Some libraries in this study had Jurkat cell RNA spiked in. CDR3s include the opening cysteine and the closing phenylalanine or tryptophan. Each record gives: J gene, clone size, D gene, V gene, CDR3 DNA, CDR3 protein. A D gene is named only where the DNA matches it firmly. Rows may omit the clone size; those that give it use once, few, many or a size class.

TRBJ2-2 | many | NA | TRBV29-1 | TGCAGCGTTGAAGATGGACACAGGAACACCGGGGAGCTGTTTTTT | CSVEDGHRNTGELFF
TRBJ2-5 | many | NA | TRBV6-2/TRBV6-3 | TGTGCCAGCAGTGCCACCCGGACAGTATACCAAGAGACCCAGTACTTC | CASSATRTVYQETQYF
TRBJ2-3 | many | TRBD2 | TRBV2 | TGTGCCAGCAGAGATCACTGGACTAGCGGGAGGGCGGAGAGCACAGATACGCAGTATTTT | CASRDHWTSGRAESTDTQYF
TRBJ1-4 | many | NA | TRBV7-9 | TGTGCCAGCAGCGCGAGGACAGACTTTAATGAAAAACTGTTTTTT | CASSARTDFNEKLFF
TRBJ2-7 | few | NA | TRBV20-1 | TGCAGTGCTGTCCTAGCGGACAGCTCCTACGAGCAGTACTTC | CSAVLADSSYEQYF
TRBJ2-3 | many | TRBD1 | TRBV7-8 | TGTGCCAGCAGCGACGGGACAGTAACAGATACGCAGTATTTT | CASSDGTVTDTQYF
TRBJ2-2 | many | TRBD2 | TRBV20-1 | TGCAGTGCGGCTAGCGGGACGAACGGGGAGCTGTTTTTT | CSAASGTNGELFF
TRBJ2-1 | few | NA | TRBV19 | TGTGCCAGTAGTATATACTTGAGCTCCTACAATGAGCAGTTCTTC | CASSIYLSSYNEQFF
TRBJ2-5 | few | TRBD1 | TRBV6-2/TRBV6-3 | TGTGCCAGCAGAATAAGGACAGGGGGCTCAAGGGAGACCCAGTACTTC | CASRIRTGGSRETQYF
TRBJ2-2 | many | NA | TRBV27 | TGTGCCAGCAGTTTGTTGGGCACCGGGGAGCTGTTTTTT | CASSLLGTGELFF
TRBJ2-7 | NA | TRBD2 | TRBV11-2 | TGTGCCAGCACCCCAGCACGCGGGGGTGCCTACGAGCAGTACTTC | CASTPARGGAYEQYF
TRBJ2-6 | few | NA | TRBV9 | TGTGCCAGCAGCGTATGGCCTGGGGCCAACGTCCTGACTTTC | CASSVWPGANVLTF
TRBJ2-7 | many | TRBD2 | TRBV5-1 | TGCGCCAGCAGCTTGGATTCGGGGGGACTAGCGTACGAGCAGTACTTC | CASSLDSGGLAYEQYF
TRBJ2-4 | NA | TRBD2 | TRBV12-3/TRBV12-4 | TGTGCCAGTTGCGCGGGGGGGAAGTTAGCCAAAAACATTCAGTACTTC | CASCAGGKLAKNIQYF
TRBJ2-7 | many | TRBD2 | TRBV30 | TGTGCAACCGGGGAGGGGTCCTACGAGCAGTACTTC | CATGEGSYEQYF
TRBJ1-1 | many | NA | TRBV6-6 | TGTGCCAGCAGTCCCAGTGTGCCTTCTGAAGCTTTCTTT | CASSPSVPSEAFF
TRBJ2-3 | NA | NA | TRBV20-1 | TGCAGTGCTCACTGGGAGACAACAGATACGCAGTGTTTT | CSAHWETTDTQCF
TRBJ2-1 | many | NA | TRBV5-4 | TGTGCCAGCAGCTTTATCGAGGGTTTTGAGCAGTTCTTC | CASSFIEGFEQFF
TRBJ2-2 | NA | TRBD1 | TRBV12-3/TRBV12-4 | TGTGCCAGCAGTGGACCGGGACAGGGAGTCACCGGGGAGCTGTTTTTT | CASSGPGQGVTGELFF
TRBJ2-2 | many | TRBD2 | TRBV9 | TGTGCCAGCAGCGTAGATCGACTAGCGGGAGCCGGGGAGCTGTTTTTT | CASSVDRLAGAGELFF
TRBJ2-3 | many | TRBD2 | TRBV7-9 | TGTGCCAGCAGCAATAGCGGGGGCACAGATACGCAGTATTTT | CASSNSGGTDTQYF
TRBJ2-3 | many | TRBD2 | TRBV5-6 | TGTGCCAGCAGCCTCATGGGACTAGCGGGTTACACAGATACGCAGTATTTT | CASSLMGLAGYTDTQYF
TRBJ2-1 | NA | NA | TRBV27 | TGTGCCAGCAGCCCACCGGGCAGGGACCTACAATACAATGAGCAGTTCTTC | CASSPPGRDLQYNEQFF
TRBJ1-1 | once | NA | TRBV7-3 | TGTGCCAGCAGCGTAAGTAGTAACACTGAAGCTTTCTTT | CASSVSSNTEAFF
TRBJ2-1 | NA | NA | TRBV12-3/TRBV12-4 | TGTGCCAGCAGTTTTTCCACCTCCTACAATGAGCAGTTCTTC | CASSFSTSYNEQFF
TRBJ1-1 | NA | TRBD1 | TRBV7-3 | TGTGCCAGCAGCCAGGGACAGGGGAACACTGAAGCTTTCTTT | CASSQGQGNTEAFF
TRBJ1-1 | many | NA | TRBV13 | TGTGCCAGCAGCTTGGGGCTCACTGAAGCTTTCTTT | CASSLGLTEAFF
TRBJ2-3 | many | NA | TRBV6-1 | TGTGCCAGCAGTGCTATTATGCAGACCACAGATACGCAGTATTTT | CASSAIMQTTDTQYF
TRBJ1-1 | many | NA | TRBV13 | TGTGCCAGCAGCTCCCGGGGGCTTCTAGGCACTGAAGCTTTCTTT | CASSSRGLLGTEAFF
TRBJ2-3 | medium-sized | TRBD2 | TRBV28 | TGTGCCAGCAGTGGGGGACTAGCGGACCTCACAGATACGCAGTATTTT | CASSGGLADLTDTQYF
TRBJ2-5 | NA | TRBD2 | TRBV7-9 | TGTGCCAGTAGCGGGGCCCAAGAGACCCAGTACTTC | CASSGAQETQYF
TRBJ2-7 | many | TRBD1 | TRBV3-1 | TGTGCCAGCAGCCCCACAGGGGTAAACGAGCAGTACTTC | CASSPTGVNEQYF
TRBJ2-5 | NA | TRBD1 | TRBV12-3/TRBV12-4 | TGTGCCAGCAGCCCGGACAGGGTCGAGACCCAGTACTTC | CASSPDRVETQYF
TRBJ2-6 | many | TRBD2 | TRBV5-1 | TGCGCCAGCAGCAGGACTAGCGGATCGGGCCCCAGCCGCTCTGGGGCCAACGTCCTGACTTTC | CASSRTSGSGPSRSGANVLTF
TRBJ2-7 | many | NA | TRBV28 | TGTGCCAGCAGTCTAAGGGGGACTTCCTACGAGCAGTACTTC | CASSLRGTSYEQYF
TRBJ2-7 | NA | NA | TRBV6-2/TRBV6-3 | TGTGCCAGCAGTTACCTCCGACAGGGAGGATCGTACGAGCAGTACTTC | CASSYLRQGGSYEQYF
TRBJ2-5 | many | NA | TRBV20-1 | TGCAGTGCTAGTAGTTACTCCACACAAGAGACCCAGTACTTC | CSASSYSTQETQYF
TRBJ1-1 | many | TRBD1 | TRBV7-8 | TGTGCCAGCAGCTTATCGTTGTTGACAGGGCCCGGTCTAGCTTTCTTT | CASSLSLLTGPGLAFF
TRBJ2-1 | NA | TRBD1 | TRBV6-2/TRBV6-3 | TGTGCCAGCAGTTACTCGATGGTGACAGGGGGCTTTGAGCAGTTCTTC | CASSYSMVTGGFEQFF
TRBJ2-7 | once | TRBD2 | TRBV18 | TGTGCCAGCTCACCGGATGAATCTAGCGGGCACTACGAGCAGTACTTC | CASSPDESSGHYEQYF
TRBJ2-2 | many | TRBD1 | TRBV4-3 | TGCGCCAGCAGCCAAGATCGGGACAGGGGCGCTACCGGGGAGCTGTTTTTT | CASSQDRDRGATGELFF
TRBJ2-2 | many | NA | TRBV29-1 | TGCAGCGTTTATTGGTCCACCGGGGAGCTGTTTTTT | CSVYWSTGELFF
TRBJ2-5 | NA | NA | TRBV6-1 | TGTGCCAGCAGACAACTAGGAGTGGAGACCCAGTACTTC | CASRQLGVETQYF
TRBJ2-1 | many | TRBD2 | TRBV4-3 | TGCGCCAGCAGCCAAGATCTGCCTAGCGGGAGGGCCGATGAGCAGTTCTTC | CASSQDLPSGRADEQFF